Listed below are T cell receptor beta chains from one sample, sequenced in a study of cytomegalovirus exposure and HLA in healthy donors. Sequencing was performed with immunoSEQ multiplex PCR; in TCRdb, only in-frame clones are kept and a portion is missing. Its clone listing holds 150,000 to 200,000 clones. The sequenced sample consisted of PBMCs. The receptors shown here come from a woman aged 18-35 years in good health and CMV-seropositive. CDR3s include the opening cysteine and the closing phenylalanine or tryptophan. The D gene is left open where the match is weak.

D,V,J,DNA,CDR3
NA,TRBV7-9,TRBJ2-2,TGTGCCAGCAGCTCCCTTTTGCGGAGGAACACCGGGGAGCTGTTTTTT,CASSSLLRRNTGELFF
NA,TRBV6-5,TRBJ2-3,TGTGCCAGCTTCAAAACAGGGACAGATACGCAGTATTTT,CASFKTGTDTQYF
TRBD1,TRBV7-7,TRBJ2-1,TGTGCCAGCAGCCAGGGGGTGGGGATGAATGAGCAGTTCTTC,CASSQGVGMNEQFF
NA,TRBV7-2,TRBJ1-5,TGTGCCAGCAGCCAGGGGTCTGGGGGTCAGCCCCAGCATTTT,CASSQGSGGQPQHF
TRBD1,TRBV11-3,TRBJ2-3,TGTGCCAGCAGCCATCGGACAGGGGGGTATACGCAGTATTTT,CASSHRTGGYTQYF
NA,TRBV4-1,TRBJ1-2,TGCGCCAGCAGCCGGGCTGACAGTAGTTATGGCTACACCTTC,CASSRADSSYGYTF
NA,TRBV27,TRBJ1-6,TGTGCCAGCAGTTTCGCTTCGACAGGTCAAGAACTCCACTTT,CASSFASTGQELHF
TRBD2,TRBV5-1,TRBJ2-3,TGCGCCAGCAGCTTGGGGGCTAGCGGGATCACAGATACGCAGTATTTT,CASSLGASGITDTQYF
TRBD2,TRBV14,TRBJ2-3,TGTGCCAGCAGCCCAACTAGCGGGAGGAGGAGGGGGACAGATACGCAGTATTTT,CASSPTSGRRRGTDTQYF
NA,TRBV2,TRBJ2-1,TGTGCCAGCAGTGTAGGCCAGGGTCGTGAGCAGTTCTTC,CASSVGQGREQFF
TRBD1,TRBV10-3,TRBJ1-2,TGTGCCATCAGTGGGGACAGGGGGCGAAGCGGCTACACCTTC,CAISGDRGRSGYTF
NA,TRBV2,TRBJ2-1,TGTGCCAGCAGACGGCAGGGGGAGCAGTTCTTC,CASRRQGEQFF
NA,TRBV10-3,TRBJ2-2,TGTGCCATCGGTCTTGCGGCTACCGGGGAGCTGTTTTTT,CAIGLAATGELFF
TRBD1,TRBV6-1,TRBJ2-5,TGTGCCAGCAGTAGGGGGCAGGGAGAGACCCAGTACTTC,CASSRGQGETQYF
TRBD1,TRBV5-8,TRBJ2-7,TGTGCCAGCAGCTTGAACAGGGGTGGGGTTTACGAGCAGTACTTC,CASSLNRGGVYEQYF
NA,TRBV19,TRBJ1-1,TGTGCCAGTAACCCTCAAGGAGACACTGAAGCTTTCTTT,CASNPQGDTEAFF
TRBD1,TRBV5-4,TRBJ1-1,TGTGCCAGCAGCACCTGGACAGGGAGAACTGAAGCTTTCTTT,CASSTWTGRTEAFF
NA,TRBV7-2,TRBJ1-2,TGTGCCAGCAGCCCCAGGGGCGCGCACTATGGCTACACCTTC,CASSPRGAHYGYTF